This T cell receptor beta chain was found in a study of early stage breast cancer tumors. Study as a whole: ER+/PR+/HER2- status applied to about 80% of the 16 invasive breast tumors.

Whole-study results and caveats: Chain pairing and CD4, CD8 or FOXP3 expression were not captured. Tumor and normal breast were distinguished via blood comparison in about 90% of the 16 patients.

The V end lost 2 bases, the J end lost 9 bases, and 10 bases lay between the germline ends. Germline V gene data show CDR1 as SEHNR and CDR2 as FQNEAQ (reference sequence). The CDR3 has 12 amino acids. In regard to this clone: As yet, its antigen is unknown.

Only in-frame clones appear in the TCRdb table, and some are missing; sequencing was by immunoSEQ multiplex PCR. The table lists approximately 20,000 clones, about three quarters of them singletons. The rearrangement links TRBV7-9 to TRBJ1-1; D possibly corresponds to TRBD1 (6 bases). The sequenced material came from blood. The receptor was derived from a person in their sixties with breast cancer. The CDR3 protein is CASSLQGLKAFF. As DNA, the CDR3 is TGTGCCAGCAGCTTACAGGGGTTAAAAGCTTTCTTT.